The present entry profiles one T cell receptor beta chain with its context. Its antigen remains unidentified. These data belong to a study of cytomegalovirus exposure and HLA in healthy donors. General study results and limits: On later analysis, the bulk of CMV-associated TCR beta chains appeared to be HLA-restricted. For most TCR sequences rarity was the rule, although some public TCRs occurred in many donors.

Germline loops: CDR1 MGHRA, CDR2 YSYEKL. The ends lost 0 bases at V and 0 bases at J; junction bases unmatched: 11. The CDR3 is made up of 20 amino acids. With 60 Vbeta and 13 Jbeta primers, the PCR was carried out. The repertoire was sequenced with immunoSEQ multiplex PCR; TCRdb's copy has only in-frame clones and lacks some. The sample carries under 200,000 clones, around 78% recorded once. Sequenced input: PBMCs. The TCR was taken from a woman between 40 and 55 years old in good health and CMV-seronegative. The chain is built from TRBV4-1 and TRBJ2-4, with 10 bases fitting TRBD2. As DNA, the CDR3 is TGCGCCAGCAGCCAAGAGGGCCTATTAGCGGGGGGACTAGCCAAAAACATTCAGTACTTC. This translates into CASSQEGLLAGGLAKNIQYF.